The TCR beta chain under discussion was sequenced for a study of early T cells in non-severe SARS-CoV-2 infection. Between the trimmed V and J ends, which lost 4 bases and 0 bases, there was a span of 12 bases. This CDR3 has 15 amino acids. In germline, CDR1 is SGDLS, CDR2 YYNGEE. Attachment of unique molecular identifiers was made to individual cDNA molecules. TCRdb called the 5' RACE reads again in MiXCR, with one record for every CDR3 protein. The table records tens of thousands of distinct CDR3 sequences, more than 3.5% of them present only once. The receptor was isolated from an adult who was a healthcare worker with PCR-confirmed SARS-CoV-2 infection or an uninfected control (not recorded which). The chain joins TRBV9 to TRBJ2-3, with D tentatively TRBD1 (5 bases). Sequenced input: whole blood. Written as DNA, the CDR3 is TGTGCCAGCAGCCCTGGAAGGGGTAGCACAGATACGCAGTATTTT. Protein: CASSPGRGSTDTQYF.